One and the same sample provided the 28 T cell receptor beta chains below, sequenced in a study of T-cell reconstitution after alpha-beta-depleted transplantation in children. As it was prepared, the TCRbeta library received unique molecular identifiers. Each CDR3 protein is one row after TCRdb ran MiXCR on the PCR reads. The sample lists hundreds of thousands of distinct CDR3 sequences, 16% occurring once. The sequencing here drew on PBMCs, mostly from graft donor cells, taken 360 days after TCRalphabeta/CD19-depleted stem cell transplant. These receptors were collected from a male patient between 5 and 17 years old who had a stem cell transplant for acute lymphoblastic leukemia, so the T cells may come from the graft donor.

V usage is TRBV7-8 and J usage is TRBJ2-7, with 9 nucleotides matching TRBD2. Germline CDR1 SGHVS, CDR2 FQNEAQ. Trimming at V came to 6 bases and at J to 0 bases, leaving 9 bases not matched to a gene. The CDR3 loop spans 16 amino acids. In DNA form, the CDR3 reads TGTGCCAGCAGTTTGCCCCGACTAGCGGTCTCCTACGAGCAGTACTTC. As protein: CASSLPRLAVSYEQYF.

This clonotype was seen only a few times. V gene TRBV15 combines with J gene TRBJ2-6; perhaps TRBD1 as D (5 bases). The CDR3 is 17 amino acids. Germline-derived CDR1 and CDR2 are LNHNV and YYDKDF (reference sequence). With 1 base removed from V and 2 bases from J, the gap between germline ends came to 12 bases. The DNA of the CDR3 is TGTGCCACCAGCAGAGTGAACAGGCCACCTGGGGCCAACGTCCTGACTTTC. This encodes CATSRVNRPPGANVLTF. The variable domain in full, with the rest retrieved from reference TRBV15 and TRBJ2-6, is DAMVIQNPRYQVTQFGKPVTLSCSQTLNHNVMYWYQQKSSQAPKLLFHYYDKDFNNEADTPDNFQSRRPNTSFCFLDIRSPGLGDTAMYLCATSRVNRPPGANVLTFGAGSRLTVL.

Here the CDR3 reads CASGTFGTSTDTQYF. The CDR3 region has the DNA TGTGCCAGCGGGACCTTTGGCACTAGCACAGATACGCAGTATTTT. The chain is built from TRBV7-9 and TRBJ2-3; D is possibly TRBD1 or TRBD2 (5 bases each). CDR3 length: 15 amino acids. The germline CDR1 and CDR2 sequences are SEHNR and FQNEAQ (reference sequence). The ends were cut back, 8 bases at V and 0 bases at J, with 15 bases in the middle.

This clonotype was seen ten or more times. This chain uses TRBV5-8 with TRBJ2-7; 9 bases are a match to TRBD1. The CDR3 spans 15 residues. The germline V gene encodes CDR1 SGHTS and CDR2 YDEGEE. V shed 4 bases, J shed 1 base, and the junction held 6 bases outside the gene matches. The CDR3 is CASSTSGTGSYEQYF. CDR3 nucleotide sequence: TGTGCCAGCAGCACGTCCGGGACAGGGTCCTACGAGCAGTACTTC.

This clonotype came up a few times. V gene TRBV18 combines with J gene TRBJ1-4; 9 bases agree with TRBD1. CDR1 and CDR2 (germline): KGHSH, LQKENI. The V gene end was trimmed by 3 bases and the J gene end by 7 bases; junction bases not matched to a gene: 6. CDR3 length: 15 residues. The chain's CDR3 is CASSPPGQGGEKLFF. DNA of the CDR3: TGTGCCAGCTCACCGCCGGGACAGGGAGGTGAAAAACTGTTTTTT.

This clonotype showed up many times. This sequence joins TRBV4-1 and TRBJ2-7, with D hard to call. Between the trimmed V and J ends, which lost 0 bases and 4 bases, there was a span of 13 bases. Germline lookup yields CDR1 MGHRA and CDR2 YSYEKL. The CDR3 loop spans 15 amino acids. The CDR3 bases are TGCGCCAGCAGCCAAGATCATAGGGAAGGTTACGAGCAGTACTTC. Translation: CASSQDHREGYEQYF.

The chain carries TRBV28 and TRBJ2-6; tentative D call: TRBD1 (5 bases). In germline, CDR1 is MDHEN, CDR2 SYDVKM. The CDR3 runs 21 residues. V lost 2 bases and J 0 bases, leaving 23 bases between the germline ends. CDR3 nucleotide sequence: TGTGCCAGCAGTTTAAGTCGAGTTCAGCGACAGTATGGCTCTGGGGCCAACGTCCTGACTTTC. This codes for CASSLSRVQRQYGSGANVLTF. Full variable domain (rest looked up from reference TRBV28 and TRBJ2-6): DVKVTQSSRYLVKRTGEKVFLECVQDMDHENMFWYRQDPGLGLRLIYFSYDVKMKEKGDIPEGYSVSREKKERFSLILESASTNQTSMYLCASSLSRVQRQYGSGANVLTFGAGSRLTVL.

The chain is built from TRBV4-1 and TRBJ2-7, with D possibly TRBD2 on 5 matching bases. The germline V gene has CDR1 MGHRA and CDR2 YSYEKL. The CDR3 loop spans 16 amino acids. V was pared by 0 bases and J by 4 bases, with 16 bases between. CDR3 nucleotide sequence: TGCGCCAGCAGCCAAGACCGAGGCGGGCCGTTTTACGAGCAGTACTTC. It translates to CASSQDRGGPFYEQYF.

This clonotype has only a few counts. The rearrangement uses TRBV3-1 and TRBJ1-1; D unresolved. Trimming left V 1 base short and J 5 bases short, with 11 bases between. The CDR3 is 14 residues long. Per the germline V gene, CDR1 is LGHDT and CDR2 is YNNKEL (reference sequence). In DNA, the CDR3 is TGTGCCAGCAGCCAAGGAGGGCTAAAGACTGAAGCTTTCTTT. It is translated as CASSQGGLKTEAFF.

The chain joins TRBV12-3 or TRBV12-4 to TRBJ2-3; D may be TRBD2 (6 bases). V lost 4 bases and J 1 base, leaving 12 bases between the germline ends. The CDR3 contains 15 residues. In nucleotides, the CDR3 is TGTGCCAGCAGTTATAGCGGAGTGGGCACAGATACGCAGTATTTT. This encodes CASSYSGVGTDTQYF.

The sample holds a few counts of this clonotype. This sequence joins TRBV20-1 and TRBJ2-5; 13 positions agree with TRBD2. CDR1 is DFQATT, CDR2 SNEGSKA, per germline (reference sequence). The CDR3 covers 15 residues. J was trimmed by 4 bases and V by 4 bases; bases with no gene match: 6. CDR3 protein: CSANYRTSGRETQYF. The CDR3, as DNA: TGCAGTGCTAATTATAGGACTAGCGGGAGAGAGACCCAGTACTTC.

This clonotype was recorded a few times. This chain uses TRBV6-1 with TRBJ2-3; 10 nucleotides match TRBD1. V lost 7 bases, J lost 1 base, and 8 bases stayed unmatched. This CDR3 contains 16 residues. CDR1 and CDR2 from the germline V gene are MNHNS and SASEGT. The DNA for the CDR3 is TGTGCCAGCAACCCCACCGGGACAGGGGGCACAGATACGCAGTATTTT. Protein sequence: CASNPTGTGGTDTQYF.

The sample holds many counts of this clonotype. The gene calls are TRBV5-1 and TRBJ2-7; D call uncertain. The ends were cut back, 4 bases at V and 2 bases at J, with 7 bases in the middle. There are 12 residues in the CDR3. Germline V gene data show CDR1 as SGHRS and CDR2 as YFSETQ. The CDR3 protein is CASSDPPYEQYF. In nucleotides, the CDR3 is TGCGCCAGCAGCGACCCTCCCTACGAGCAGTACTTC.

This clonotype was counted between two and nine times. The V call is TRBV5-1, the J call TRBJ1-1; 7 positions match TRBD1. Trimming took 3 bases from V and 0 from J; bases not matched to a gene: 11. Germline values: CDR1 SGHRS, CDR2 YFSETQ. This CDR3 is built from 17 residues. CDR3 coding DNA: TGCGCCAGCAGCTCGGTAGGGGGCGTCTGGTTGAACACTGAAGCTTTCTTT. Its translation: CASSSVGGVWLNTEAFF.

In its sample, this clonotype was seen many times. One end of the junction does not line up with germline, which may come from a read error. The gene calls are TRBV5-1 and TRBJ2-1; no reliable D call. From germline, CDR1 is SGHRS and CDR2 YFSETQ. The length of the CDR3 is 13 residues. The CDR3 is CASSSDTYNEQFF. CDR3 bases: TGTGCCAGCAGTTCTGACACCTACAATGAGCAGTTCTTC.

This clonotype has just one count. The chain recombines TRBV5-2 with TRBJ1-1. TRBV5-2 is a pseudogene. The CDR3 runs to 16 residues. CDR3 coding DNA: TGTGCCATGGGCCCCGCAGACATCTACATGAACACTGAAGCTTTCTTT. Encoded protein: CAMGPADIYMNTEAFF.

V is TRBV5-1 and J is TRBJ2-7; D gene ambiguous. There are 13 residues in the CDR3. Trimming pared 3 bases from V and 1 base from J, leaving 8 bases between. CDR1 is SGHRS, CDR2 YFSETQ, per germline. The CDR3 sequence: CASSSWLSYEQYF. Here the CDR3 DNA reads TGCGCCAGCAGCTCTTGGCTTTCCTACGAGCAGTACTTC.

This clonotype was recorded many times. The genes are TRBV12-3 or TRBV12-4 and TRBJ2-1; weak D call: TRBD2 (6 bases). The germline V and J ends were trimmed by 0 bases and 4 bases, with 10 bases remaining between them. This CDR3 has 15 amino acids. Here the CDR3 reads CASSLAAGPYNEQFF. Here the CDR3 DNA reads TGTGCCAGCAGTTTAGCGGCGGGGCCGTACAATGAGCAGTTCTTC.

CDR3 DNA: TGCAGTGCTAGAGACCTCGGACTAGCGGGAGTTGAAGAGACCCAGTACTTC. Residues: CSARDLGLAGVEETQYF. The chain joins TRBV20-1 to TRBJ2-5; 13 positions match TRBD2. Germline CDR1 reads DFQATT; CDR2 reads SNEGSKA (reference sequence). The CDR3 sequence is 17 residues long. With V trimmed by 0 bases and J by 3 bases, 7 bases remained unmatched.

There are many counts of this clonotype. V gene TRBV12-3 or TRBV12-4 combines with J gene TRBJ2-1; D not resolved. The CDR3 is 12 residues long. V was pared by 6 bases and J by 7 bases, with 10 bases between. As DNA, the CDR3 is TGTGCCAGCAGCCTAAGCGCAAATGAGCAGTTCTTC. Amino acids: CASSLSANEQFF.

This clonotype appeared a few times. The chain uses TRBV7-2 and TRBJ2-2; maybe TRBD2 (5 bases). The length of the CDR3 is 15 residues. V dropped 11 bases and J dropped 0 bases, with 16 bases sitting between them. The germline gives CDR1 SGHTA, CDR2 FQGNSA. CDR3 DNA sequence: TGTGCCGGAGGACCCAGGCTAACGAACACCGGGGAGCTGTTTTTT. Translated: CAGGPRLTNTGELFF.

This clonotype has only a few counts. The V gene is TRBV2, the J gene TRBJ1-5; D is undetermined. This CDR3 is 15 amino acids long. Germline values: CDR1 SNHLY, CDR2 FYNNEI. Deletions cut 10 bases from V and 3 bases from J, with 19 bases between. CDR3 in amino acids: CATKLARSPNQPQHF. The CDR3 bases are TGTGCCACCAAGCTGGCGAGGTCGCCCAATCAGCCCCAGCATTTT.

The gene calls are TRBV18 and TRBJ2-7, with D unresolved. The CDR3 runs 14 residues. Trimming stripped 0 bases from V and 2 bases from J, with 8 bases between. CDR1 is KGHSH and CDR2 is LQKENI in the germline V gene. CDR3: CASSPPVITYEQYF. In nucleotides, the CDR3 is TGTGCCAGCTCACCACCGGTGATAACCTACGAGCAGTACTTC.

The rearrangement joins TRBV7-8 to TRBJ2-1; maybe TRBD2 (5 bases). This CDR3 has 15 residues. Germline V gene sequence: CDR1 SGHVS, CDR2 FQNEAQ. Between the trimmed V and J ends, which lost 3 bases and 2 bases, there was a span of 11 bases. This CDR3 is CASSFELLAYNEQFF. The CDR3 coding sequence is TGTGCCAGCAGCTTTGAGCTACTAGCCTACAATGAGCAGTTCTTC.

In this sample, this clonotype turned up a few times. The chain is built from TRBV5-1 and TRBJ2-3; either TRBD1 or TRBD2 may fit D (6 bases each). Germline assignment: CDR1 SGHRS and CDR2 YFSETQ. This CDR3 contains 15 residues. The germline V and J ends were trimmed by 1 base and 5 bases, with 14 bases remaining between them. The CDR3 sequence: CASSLSPGEVDTQYF. The CDR3 region has the DNA TGCGCCAGCAGCTTGAGCCCAGGGGAGGTAGATACGCAGTATTTT. The whole variable domain, remainder taken from reference TRBV5-1 and TRBJ2-3, is KAGVTQTPRYLIKTRGQQVTLSCSPISGHRSVSWYQQTPGQGLQFLFEYFSETQRNKGNFPGRFSGRQFSNSRSEMNVSTLELGDSALYLCASSLSPGEVDTQYFGPGTRLTVL.

The chain has TRBV10-3 and TRBJ2-1; 11 bases fit TRBD2. The CDR3 is 13 residues long. V shed 11 bases, J shed 6 bases, and the junction held 6 bases outside the gene matches. Germline V CDR1 and CDR2: ENHRY, SYGVKD. In nucleotides, the CDR3 is TGTGCCGTTCAACTAGCGGGAGCCAATGAGCAGTTCTTC. This sequence encodes CAVQLAGANEQFF.

This clonotype has at least ten counts. V gene TRBV4-2 combines with J gene TRBJ2-4; D might be TRBD2 (5 bases). The CDR3 is made up of 18 amino acids. Trimming shortened V by 0 bases and J by 3 bases, and 18 bases separated the two germline ends. Germline lookup yields CDR1 LGHNA and CDR2 YNFKEQ. The DNA of the CDR3 is TGTGCCAGCAGCCAAGATTTCCGTGGCCGGAGGAGCAAAAACATTCAGTACTTC. Translation: CASSQDFRGRRSKNIQYF.

This chain connects TRBV6-5 to TRBJ1-1; 7 positions agree with TRBD1. The trim removed 2 bases at V and 0 bases at J, leaving 3 bases unmatched. Per germline, CDR1 MNHEY and CDR2 SVGAGI. The CDR3 has 15 residues. CDR3 DNA: TGTGCCAGCAGTTACAGGGGGCGCATGAACACTGAAGCTTTCTTT. Its translation is CASSYRGRMNTEAFF.